This T cell receptor beta chain was obtained from a study of blood T cells in healthy people across ages. Next came a second PCR, run for about 7 to 12 cycles, which used a sample-barcoded 5' primer along with a J-beta primer mix. MiXCR, run by TCRdb on the 5' RACE reads, gives a single entry per CDR3 protein. The data show about 1.7 million distinct CDR3 sequences, with over 25% seen just once and approximately 7.7% held by the top ten. With respect to this clonotype: The antigen is not known.

The authors isolated at least 6 million PBMCs per sample. Points from the study as a whole: Aged donors had fewer naive CD4+ cells and lower diversity than long-lived donors.

The TCR comes from a woman in her twenties or thirties in good health. Sequenced: blood.

The CDR3 nucleotides read TGCAGTGCCCCCTGGGGAGCCAGCGGGGAGCTGTTTTTT. This sequence encodes CSAPWGASGELFF. The rearrangement links TRBV20-1 to TRBJ2-2; maybe TRBD2 (5 bases). This CDR3 is built from 13 residues. The germline gives CDR1 DFQATT, CDR2 SNEGSKA (reference sequence). V gave up 6 bases and J gave up 7 bases, with 15 bases separating them.